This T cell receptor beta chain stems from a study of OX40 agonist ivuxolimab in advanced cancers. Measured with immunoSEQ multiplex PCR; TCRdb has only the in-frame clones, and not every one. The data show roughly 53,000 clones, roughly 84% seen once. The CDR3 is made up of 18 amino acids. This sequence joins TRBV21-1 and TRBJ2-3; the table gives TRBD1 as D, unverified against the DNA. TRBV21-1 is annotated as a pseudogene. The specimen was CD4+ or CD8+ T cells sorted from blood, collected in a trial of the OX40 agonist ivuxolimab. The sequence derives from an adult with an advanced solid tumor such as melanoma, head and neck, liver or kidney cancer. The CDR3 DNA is TGTGCCAGCAGCAAAGGAGGGACAGGCGTAAGGAGCACAGATACGCAGTATTTT. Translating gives CASSKGGTGVRSTDTQYF.